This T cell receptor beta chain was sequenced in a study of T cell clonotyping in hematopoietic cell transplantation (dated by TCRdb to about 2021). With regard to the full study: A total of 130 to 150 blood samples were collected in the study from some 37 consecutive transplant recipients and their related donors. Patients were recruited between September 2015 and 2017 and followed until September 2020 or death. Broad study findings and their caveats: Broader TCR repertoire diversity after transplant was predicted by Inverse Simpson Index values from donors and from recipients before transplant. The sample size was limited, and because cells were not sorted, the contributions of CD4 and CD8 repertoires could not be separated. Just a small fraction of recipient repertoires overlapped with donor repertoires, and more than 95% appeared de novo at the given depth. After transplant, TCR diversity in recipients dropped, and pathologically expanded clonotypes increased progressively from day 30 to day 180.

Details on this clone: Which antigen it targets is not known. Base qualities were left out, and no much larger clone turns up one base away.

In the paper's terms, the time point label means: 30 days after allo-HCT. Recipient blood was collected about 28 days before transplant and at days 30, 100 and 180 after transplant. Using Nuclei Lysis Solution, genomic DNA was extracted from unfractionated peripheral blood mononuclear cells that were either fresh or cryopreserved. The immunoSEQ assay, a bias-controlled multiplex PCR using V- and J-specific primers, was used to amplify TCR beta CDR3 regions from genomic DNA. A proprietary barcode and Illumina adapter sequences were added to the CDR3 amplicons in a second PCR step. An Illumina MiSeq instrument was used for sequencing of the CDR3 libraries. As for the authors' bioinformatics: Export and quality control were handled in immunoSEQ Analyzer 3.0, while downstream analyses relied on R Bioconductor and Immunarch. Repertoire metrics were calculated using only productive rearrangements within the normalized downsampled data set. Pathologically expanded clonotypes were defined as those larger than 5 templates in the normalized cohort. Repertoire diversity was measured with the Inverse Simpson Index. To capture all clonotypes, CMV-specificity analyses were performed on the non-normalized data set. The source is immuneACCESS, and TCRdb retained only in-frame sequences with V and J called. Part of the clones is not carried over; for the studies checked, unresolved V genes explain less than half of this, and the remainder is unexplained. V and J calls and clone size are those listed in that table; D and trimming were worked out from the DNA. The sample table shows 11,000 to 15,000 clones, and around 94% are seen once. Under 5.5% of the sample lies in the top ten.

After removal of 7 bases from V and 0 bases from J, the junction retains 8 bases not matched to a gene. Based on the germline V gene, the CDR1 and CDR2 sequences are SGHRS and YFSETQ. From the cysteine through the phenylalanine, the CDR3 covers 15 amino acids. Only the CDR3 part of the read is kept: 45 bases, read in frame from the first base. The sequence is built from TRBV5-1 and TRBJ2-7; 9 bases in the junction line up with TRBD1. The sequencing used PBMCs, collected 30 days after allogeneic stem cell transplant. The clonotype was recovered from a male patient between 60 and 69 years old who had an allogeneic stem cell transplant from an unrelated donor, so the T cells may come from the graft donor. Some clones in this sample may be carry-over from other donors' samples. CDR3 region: CASAGGTGRSYEQYF. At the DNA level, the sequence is TGCGCCAGCGCTGGTGGGACAGGGCGCTCCTACGAGCAGTACTTC.